This TCR beta chain was identified in a study of siplizumab effects on memory and regulatory T cells. From germline, CDR1 is SNHLY and CDR2 FYNNEI. V was cut by 6 bases and J by 2 bases, with 17 bases left in between. CDR3 length: 16 residues. With respect to this clone: The antigen is unknown.

Libraries were prepared by immunoSEQ multiplex PCR; TCRdb keeps only in-frame clonotypes and omits some of them. This sample yields 100,000 or so clones, of which about 91% are seen a single time; about 0.7% belongs to the top ten. Study conclusions and caveats: Proliferating siplizumab-culture Treg suppressive function went unconfirmed.

The clonotype originates from a human donor in good health. The rearrangement uses TRBV2 and TRBJ1-3, with a weak D call TRBD1 (5 bases). The material sequenced was Tregs sorted from blood. CDR3 coding DNA: TGTGCCAGCAGGCCCCAGGGATGGGGTACTGGAAACACCATATATTTT. Protein sequence: CASRPQGWGTGNTIYF.